Listed here are 7 T cell receptor beta chains from one sample, sequenced in a study of T cell responses to AZD1222 COVID-19 vaccine. The data were produced by immunoSEQ multiplex PCR, yet TCRdb's version contains in-frame clones alone and is incomplete. Here the sample spans some 150,000 clones, roughly 88% being singletons. Specimen: peripheral blood, collected on day 0 of AZD1222 vaccination. The origin of the receptors is an adult in good health.

V is TRBV6-5 and J is TRBJ2-1; 11 positions match TRBD2. Trimming cost V 4 bases and J 4 bases; bases outside gene matches: 3. There are 15 residues in the CDR3. Germline values: CDR1 MNHEY, CDR2 SVGAGI. The CDR3 loop is CASSFSGRGYNEQFF. As DNA, the CDR3 is TGTGCCAGCAGTTTTAGCGGGAGGGGATACAATGAGCAGTTCTTC.

V is TRBV7-9 and J is TRBJ2-2; D remains unclear. Germline CDR1 SEHNR, CDR2 FQNEAQ (reference sequence). The CDR3 is 12 amino acids. The ends were cut back, 8 bases at V and 4 bases at J, with 8 bases in the middle. CDR3 DNA: TGTGCCAGCTGCCCTTTCACCGGGGAGCTGTTTTTT. This gives the protein CASCPFTGELFF.

The chain joins TRBV6-6 to TRBJ2-7; D gene ambiguous. The CDR3 contains 14 residues. Per the germline V gene, CDR1 is MNHNY and CDR2 is SVGAGI (reference sequence). The V end lost 3 bases, the J end lost 7 bases, and 16 bases lay between the germline ends. The CDR3 loop reads CASSYLVNPGEQYF. The CDR3 region has the DNA TGTGCCAGCAGTTATCTAGTCAATCCCGGTGAGCAGTACTTC.

This chain uses TRBV5-1 with TRBJ1-5; maybe TRBD1 (6 bases). This CDR3 has 14 amino acids. V lost 4 bases and J 9 bases, leaving 17 bases between the germline ends. Germline V lookup: CDR1 SGHRS, CDR2 YFSETQ. CDR3 protein: CASSPRGGKGPQHF. The CDR3 nucleotides read TGCGCCAGCAGCCCGCGGGGGGGCAAAGGGCCCCAGCATTTT. The whole variable domain, filled in from reference TRBV5-1 and TRBJ1-5, reads KAGVTQTPRYLIKTRGQQVTLSCSPISGHRSVSWYQQTPGQGLQFLFEYFSETQRNKGNFPGRFSGRQFSNSRSEMNVSTLELGDSALYLCASSPRGGKGPQHFGDGTRLSIL.

The table lists this clone with a count of one. CDR3 loop: CASSLDIGGEQYF. The DNA for the CDR3 is TGTGCCAGCAGTTTAGACATTGGGGGGGAGCAGTACTTC. This chain uses TRBV12-3 or TRBV12-4 with TRBJ2-7; D perhaps matches TRBD2 (6 bases). Deletions cut 1 base from V and 7 bases from J, with 11 bases between. This CDR3 region has 13 residues.

The J gene is TRBJ2-1, the V gene TRBV6-2 or TRBV6-3; 9 nucleotides line up with TRBD2. This CDR3 comprises 16 residues. V gave up 7 bases and J gave up 2 bases; unmatched junction bases: 9. Per the germline V gene, CDR1 is MNHEY and CDR2 is SVGEGT. CDR3 sequence: CASTPPASGAYNEQFF. The DNA for the CDR3 is TGTGCCAGCACCCCCCCGGCTAGCGGGGCCTACAATGAGCAGTTCTTC.

This clone was detected a few times. The genes are TRBV4-3 and TRBJ2-3; D may correspond to TRBD1 or TRBD2 (6 bases each). This CDR3 has 15 amino acids. Trimming took 4 bases from V and 0 from J, leaving 11 bases between them. Germline V gene lookup returns CDR1 LGHNA and CDR2 YSLEER. This CDR3 is CASSPTGTSTDTQYF. CDR3 nucleotides: TGCGCCAGCAGCCCAACAGGGACTAGCACAGATACGCAGTATTTT.